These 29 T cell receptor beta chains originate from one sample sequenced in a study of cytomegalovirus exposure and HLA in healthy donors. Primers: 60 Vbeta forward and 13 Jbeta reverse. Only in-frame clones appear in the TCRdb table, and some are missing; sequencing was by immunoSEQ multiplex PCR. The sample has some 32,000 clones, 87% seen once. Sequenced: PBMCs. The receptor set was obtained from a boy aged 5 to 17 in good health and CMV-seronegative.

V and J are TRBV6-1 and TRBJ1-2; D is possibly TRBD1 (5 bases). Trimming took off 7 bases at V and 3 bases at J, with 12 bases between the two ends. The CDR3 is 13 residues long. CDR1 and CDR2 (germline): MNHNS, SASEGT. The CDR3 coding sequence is TGTGCCAGCACAGACAGAGGATACTATGGCTACACCTTC. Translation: CASTDRGYYGYTF.

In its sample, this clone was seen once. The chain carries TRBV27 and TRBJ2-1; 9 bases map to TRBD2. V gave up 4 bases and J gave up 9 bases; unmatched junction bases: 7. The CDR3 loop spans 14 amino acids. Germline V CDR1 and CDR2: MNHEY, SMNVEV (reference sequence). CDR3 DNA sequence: TGTGCCAGCAGTTCCCCGCTAGCGGGGAGTGAGCAGTTCTTC. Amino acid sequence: CASSSPLAGSEQFF.

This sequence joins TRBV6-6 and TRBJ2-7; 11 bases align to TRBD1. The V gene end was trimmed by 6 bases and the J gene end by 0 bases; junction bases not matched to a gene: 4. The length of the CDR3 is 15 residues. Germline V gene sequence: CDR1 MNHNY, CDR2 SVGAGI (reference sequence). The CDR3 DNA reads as TGTGCCAGCAGACCGGGACAGGGGGTCTCCTACGAGCAGTACTTC. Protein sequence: CASRPGQGVSYEQYF.

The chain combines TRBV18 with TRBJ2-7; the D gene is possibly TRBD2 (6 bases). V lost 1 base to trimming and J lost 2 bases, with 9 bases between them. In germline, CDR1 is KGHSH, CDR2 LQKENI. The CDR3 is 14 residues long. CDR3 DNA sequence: TGTGCCAGCTCACCACTCGGGGGAACCTACGAGCAGTACTTC. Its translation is CASSPLGGTYEQYF.

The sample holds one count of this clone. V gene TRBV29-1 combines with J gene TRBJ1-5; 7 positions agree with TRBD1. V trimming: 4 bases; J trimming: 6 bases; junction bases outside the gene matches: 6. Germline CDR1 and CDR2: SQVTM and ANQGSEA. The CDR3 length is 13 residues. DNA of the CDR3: TGCAGCGTTGCAGCAGGGGGATTTCAGCCCCAGCATTTT. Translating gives CSVAAGGFQPQHF. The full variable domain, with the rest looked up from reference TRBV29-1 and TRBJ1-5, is SAVISQKPSRDICQRGTSLTIQCQVDSQVTMMFWYRQQPGQSLTLIATANQGSEATYESGFVIDKFPISRPNLTFSTLTVSNMSPEDSSIYLCSVAAGGFQPQHFGDGTRLSIL.

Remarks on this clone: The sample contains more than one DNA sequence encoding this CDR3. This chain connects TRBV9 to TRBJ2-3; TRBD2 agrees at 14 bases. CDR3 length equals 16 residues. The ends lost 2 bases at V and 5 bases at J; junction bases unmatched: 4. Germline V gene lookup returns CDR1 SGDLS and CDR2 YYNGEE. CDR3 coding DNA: TGTGCCAGCAGCGTGACTAGCGGGGGGGCCAGAGATACGCAGTATTTT. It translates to CASSVTSGGARDTQYF.

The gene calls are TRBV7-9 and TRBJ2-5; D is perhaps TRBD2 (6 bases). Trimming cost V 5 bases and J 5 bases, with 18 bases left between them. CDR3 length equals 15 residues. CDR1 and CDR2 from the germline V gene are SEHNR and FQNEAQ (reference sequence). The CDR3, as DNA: TGTGCCAGCAGCCCGACCCGGGGGTCGGGGGAGACCCAGTACTTC. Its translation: CASSPTRGSGETQYF.

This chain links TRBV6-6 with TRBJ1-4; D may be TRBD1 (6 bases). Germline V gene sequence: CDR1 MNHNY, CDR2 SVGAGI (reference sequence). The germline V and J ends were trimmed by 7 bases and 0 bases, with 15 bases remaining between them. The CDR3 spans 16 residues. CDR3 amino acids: CASMGAEFSTNEKLFF. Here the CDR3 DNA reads TGTGCCAGCATGGGGGCGGAATTTTCAACTAATGAAAAACTGTTTTTT.

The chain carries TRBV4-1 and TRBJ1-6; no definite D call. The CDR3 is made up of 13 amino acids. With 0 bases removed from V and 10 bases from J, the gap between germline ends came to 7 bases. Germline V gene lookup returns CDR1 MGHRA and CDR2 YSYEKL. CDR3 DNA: TGCGCCAGCAGCCAAGAAGAGGGATCACCCCTCCACTTT. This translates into CASSQEEGSPLHF.

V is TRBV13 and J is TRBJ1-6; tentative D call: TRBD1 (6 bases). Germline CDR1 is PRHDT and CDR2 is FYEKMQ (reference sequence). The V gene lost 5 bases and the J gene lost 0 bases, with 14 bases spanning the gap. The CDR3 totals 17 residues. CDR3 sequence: CASSRTGSSSYNSPLHF. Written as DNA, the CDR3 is TGTGCCAGCAGCCGCACAGGGTCGAGCTCCTATAATTCACCCCTCCACTTT.

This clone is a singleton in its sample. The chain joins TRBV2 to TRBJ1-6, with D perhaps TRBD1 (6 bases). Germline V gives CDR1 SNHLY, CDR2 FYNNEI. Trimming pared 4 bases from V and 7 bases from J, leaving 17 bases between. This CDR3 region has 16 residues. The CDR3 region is CASSAWGGRKNSPLHF. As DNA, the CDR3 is TGTGCCAGCAGTGCCTGGGGGGGCAGGAAAAATTCACCCCTCCACTTT.

CDR3 DNA sequence: TGTGCCAGCAGTTTAACAGGGGAGTCTGGAAACACCATATATTTT. Translation: CASSLTGESGNTIYF. This chain links TRBV28 with TRBJ1-3; TRBD1 matches 7 bases. The CDR3 sequence is 15 residues long. V lost 2 bases to trimming and J lost 1 base; unmatched junction nucleotides: 2. CDR1 MDHEN and CDR2 SYDVKM come from the germline V gene. The full variable domain, its missing parts supplied by reference TRBV28 and TRBJ1-3, is DVKVTQSSRYLVKRTGEKVFLECVQDMDHENMFWYRQDPGLGLRLIYFSYDVKMKEKGDIPEGYSVSREKKERFSLILESASTNQTSMYLCASSLTGESGNTIYFGEGSWLTVV.

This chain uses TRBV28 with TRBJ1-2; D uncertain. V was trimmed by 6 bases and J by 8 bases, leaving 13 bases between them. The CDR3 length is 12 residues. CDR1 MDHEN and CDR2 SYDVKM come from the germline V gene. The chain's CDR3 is CASREVVRGYTF. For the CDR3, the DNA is TGTGCCAGCAGGGAGGTTGTGAGGGGCTACACCTTC.

The CDR3 sequence: CASSLYGITGELFF. The CDR3 DNA reads TGCGCCAGCAGCTTGTACGGGATTACCGGGGAGCTGTTTTTT. This chain links TRBV5-1 with TRBJ2-2, with D perhaps matching TRBD2 (5 bases). The CDR3 runs to 14 residues. Per germline, CDR1 SGHRS and CDR2 YFSETQ. V lost 1 base and J lost 5, with 9 bases in between.

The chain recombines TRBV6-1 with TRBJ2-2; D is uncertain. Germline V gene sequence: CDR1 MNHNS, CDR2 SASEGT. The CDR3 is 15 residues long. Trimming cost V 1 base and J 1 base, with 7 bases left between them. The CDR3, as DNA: TGTGCCAGCAGTGAAGAGGCAGGGAACACCGGGGAGCTGTTTTTT. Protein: CASSEEAGNTGELFF.

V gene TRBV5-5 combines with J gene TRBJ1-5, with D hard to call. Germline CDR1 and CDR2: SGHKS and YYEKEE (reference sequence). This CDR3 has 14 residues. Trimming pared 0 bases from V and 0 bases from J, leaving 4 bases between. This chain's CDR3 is CASSLVYSNQPQHF. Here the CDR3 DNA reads TGTGCCAGCAGCTTGGTGTATAGCAATCAGCCCCAGCATTTT.

The CDR3 reads CSASLSYEQYF. CDR3 nucleotides: TGCAGTGCTAGTTTATCCTACGAGCAGTACTTC. This chain connects TRBV20-1 to TRBJ2-7; no reliable D call. The length of the CDR3 is 11 residues. The germline gives CDR1 DFQATT, CDR2 SNEGSKA (reference sequence). V was pared by 3 bases and J by 1 base, with 4 bases between.

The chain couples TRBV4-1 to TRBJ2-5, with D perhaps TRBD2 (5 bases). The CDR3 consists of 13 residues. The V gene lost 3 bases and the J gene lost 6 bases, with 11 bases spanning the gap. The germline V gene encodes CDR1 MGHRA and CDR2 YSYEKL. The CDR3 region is CASSQTDGKTQYF. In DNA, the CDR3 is TGCGCCAGCAGCCAGACGGACGGGAAGACCCAGTACTTC.

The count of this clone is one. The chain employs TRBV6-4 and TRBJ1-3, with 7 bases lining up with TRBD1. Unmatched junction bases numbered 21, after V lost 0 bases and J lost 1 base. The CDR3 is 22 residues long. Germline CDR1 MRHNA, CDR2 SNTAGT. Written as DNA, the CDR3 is TGTGCCAGCAGTGACTCTGACAGGGAAGCCAGGGAAGATCTCGATTCTGGAAACACCATATATTTT. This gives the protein CASSDSDREAREDLDSGNTIYF.

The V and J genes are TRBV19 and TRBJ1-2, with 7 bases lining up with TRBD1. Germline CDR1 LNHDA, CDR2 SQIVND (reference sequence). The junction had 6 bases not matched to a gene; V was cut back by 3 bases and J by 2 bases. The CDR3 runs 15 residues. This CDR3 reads CASSIVGTENYGYTF. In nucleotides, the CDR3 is TGTGCCAGTAGTATCGTGGGGACAGAAAACTATGGCTACACCTTC.

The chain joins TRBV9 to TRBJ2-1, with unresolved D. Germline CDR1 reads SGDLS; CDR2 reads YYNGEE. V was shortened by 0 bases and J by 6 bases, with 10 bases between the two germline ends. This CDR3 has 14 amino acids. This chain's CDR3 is CASSVVSSPNEQFF. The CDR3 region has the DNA TGTGCCAGCAGCGTAGTTAGTAGTCCCAATGAGCAGTTCTTC.

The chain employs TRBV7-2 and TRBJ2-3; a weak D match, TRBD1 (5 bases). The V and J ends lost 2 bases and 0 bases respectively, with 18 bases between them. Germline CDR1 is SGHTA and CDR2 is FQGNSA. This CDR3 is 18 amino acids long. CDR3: CASSLLFVVRGSTDTQYF. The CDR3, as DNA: TGTGCCAGCAGCTTACTTTTTGTTGTTAGGGGTAGCACAGATACGCAGTATTTT.

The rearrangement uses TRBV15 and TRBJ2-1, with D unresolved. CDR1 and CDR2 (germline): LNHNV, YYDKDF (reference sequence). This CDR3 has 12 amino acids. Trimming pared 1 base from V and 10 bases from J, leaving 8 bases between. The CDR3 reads CATSRARSEQFF. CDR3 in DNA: TGTGCCACCAGCAGAGCCCGGAGCGAGCAGTTCTTC.

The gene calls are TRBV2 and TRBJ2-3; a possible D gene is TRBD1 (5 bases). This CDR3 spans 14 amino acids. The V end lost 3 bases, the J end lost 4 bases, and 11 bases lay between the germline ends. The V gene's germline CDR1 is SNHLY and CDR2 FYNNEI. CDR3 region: CASSEMGLADTQYF. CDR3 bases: TGTGCCAGCAGTGAGATGGGGCTGGCAGATACGCAGTATTTT.

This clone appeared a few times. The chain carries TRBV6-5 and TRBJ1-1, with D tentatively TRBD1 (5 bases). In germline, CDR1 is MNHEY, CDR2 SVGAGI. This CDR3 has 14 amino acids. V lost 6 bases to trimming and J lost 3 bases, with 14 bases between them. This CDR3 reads CASRLREGDTEAFF. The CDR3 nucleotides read TGTGCCAGCAGATTGAGAGAAGGGGACACTGAAGCTTTCTTT.

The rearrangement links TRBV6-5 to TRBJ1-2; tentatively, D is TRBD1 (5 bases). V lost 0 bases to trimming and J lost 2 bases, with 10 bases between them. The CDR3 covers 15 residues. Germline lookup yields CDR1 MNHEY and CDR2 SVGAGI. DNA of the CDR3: TGTGCCAGCAGTTACTCGGGGGGGAAGAACTATGGCTACACCTTC. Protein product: CASSYSGGKNYGYTF.

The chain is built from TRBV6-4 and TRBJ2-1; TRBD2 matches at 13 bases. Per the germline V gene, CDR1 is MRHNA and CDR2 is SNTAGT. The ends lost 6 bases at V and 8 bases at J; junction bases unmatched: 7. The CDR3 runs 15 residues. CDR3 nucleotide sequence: TGTGCCAGCAGCAAGGGACTAGCGGGGAGAGATGAGCAGTTCTTC. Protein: CASSKGLAGRDEQFF.

This CDR3 is CASRGGGSGNTIYF. The CDR3 coding sequence is TGTGCCAGCAGGGGCGGGGGTTCTGGAAACACCATATATTTT. The chain links TRBV2 to TRBJ1-3, with a tentative D call TRBD1 (5 bases). There are 14 residues in the CDR3. Trimming took 6 bases from V and 1 from J, leaving 10 bases between them. CDR1 is SNHLY and CDR2 is FYNNEI in the germline V gene.

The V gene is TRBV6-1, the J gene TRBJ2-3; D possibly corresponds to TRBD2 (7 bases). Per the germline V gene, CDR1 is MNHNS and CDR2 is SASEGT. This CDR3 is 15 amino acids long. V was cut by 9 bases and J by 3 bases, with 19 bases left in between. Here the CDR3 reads CASEIEGGPTDTQYF. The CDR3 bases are TGTGCCAGTGAAATAGAGGGGGGGCCTACAGATACGCAGTATTTT.